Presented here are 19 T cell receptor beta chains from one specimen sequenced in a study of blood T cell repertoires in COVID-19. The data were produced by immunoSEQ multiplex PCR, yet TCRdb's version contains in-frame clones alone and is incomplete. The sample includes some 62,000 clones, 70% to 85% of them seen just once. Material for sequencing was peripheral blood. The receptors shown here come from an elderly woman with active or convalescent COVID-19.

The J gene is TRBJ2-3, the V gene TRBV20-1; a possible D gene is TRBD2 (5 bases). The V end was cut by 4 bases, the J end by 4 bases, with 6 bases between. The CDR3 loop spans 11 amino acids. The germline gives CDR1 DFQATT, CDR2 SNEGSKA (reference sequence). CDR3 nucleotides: TGCAGTGCTAAGAGGGCAGATACGCAGTATTTT. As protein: CSAKRADTQYF.

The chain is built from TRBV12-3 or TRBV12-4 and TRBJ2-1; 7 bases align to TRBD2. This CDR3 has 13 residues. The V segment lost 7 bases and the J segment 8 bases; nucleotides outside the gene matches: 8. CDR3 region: CASIPGTKDEQFF. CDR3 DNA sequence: TGTGCCAGCATCCCGGGGACTAAGGATGAGCAGTTCTTC.

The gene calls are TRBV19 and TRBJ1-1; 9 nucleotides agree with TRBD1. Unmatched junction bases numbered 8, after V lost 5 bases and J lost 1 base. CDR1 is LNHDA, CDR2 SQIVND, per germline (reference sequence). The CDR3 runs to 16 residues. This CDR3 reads CASSVQQGAGNTEAFF. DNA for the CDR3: TGTGCCAGTAGTGTACAACAGGGGGCAGGGAACACTGAAGCTTTCTTT.

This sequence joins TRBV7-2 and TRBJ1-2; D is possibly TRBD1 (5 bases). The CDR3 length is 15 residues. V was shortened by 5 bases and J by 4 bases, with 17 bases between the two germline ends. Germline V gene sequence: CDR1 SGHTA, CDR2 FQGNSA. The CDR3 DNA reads TGTGCCAGCAGCCCGGGGACTGGTCCCACCTATGGCTACACCTTC. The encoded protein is CASSPGTGPTYGYTF.

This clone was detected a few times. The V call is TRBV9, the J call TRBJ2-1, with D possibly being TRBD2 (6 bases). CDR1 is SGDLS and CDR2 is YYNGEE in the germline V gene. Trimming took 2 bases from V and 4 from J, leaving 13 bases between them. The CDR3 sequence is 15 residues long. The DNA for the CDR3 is TGTGCCAGCAGCGTTCTGGACTATTCTTACAATGAGCAGTTCTTC. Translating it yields CASSVLDYSYNEQFF. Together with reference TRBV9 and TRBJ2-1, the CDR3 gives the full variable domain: DSGVTQTPKHLITATGQRVTLRCSPRSGDLSVYWYQQSLDQGLQFLIQYYNGEERAKGNILERFSAQQFPDLHSELNLSSLELGDSALYFCASSVLDYSYNEQFFGPGTRLTVL.

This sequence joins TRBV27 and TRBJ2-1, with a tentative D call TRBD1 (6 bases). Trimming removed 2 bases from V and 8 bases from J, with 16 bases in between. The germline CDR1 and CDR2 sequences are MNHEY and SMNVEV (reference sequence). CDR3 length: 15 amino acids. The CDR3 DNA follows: TGTGCCAGCAGTTTAGGGGGCAGGGGTAGGGATGAGCAGTTCTTC. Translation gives CASSLGGRGRDEQFF.

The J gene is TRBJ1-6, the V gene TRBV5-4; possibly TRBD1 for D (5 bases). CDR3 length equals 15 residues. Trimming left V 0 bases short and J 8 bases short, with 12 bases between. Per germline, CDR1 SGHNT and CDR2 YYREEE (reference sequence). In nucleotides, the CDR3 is TGTGCCAGCAGCTTGGAGCAGGGAGGAGATTCACCCCTCCACTTT. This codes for CASSLEQGGDSPLHF.

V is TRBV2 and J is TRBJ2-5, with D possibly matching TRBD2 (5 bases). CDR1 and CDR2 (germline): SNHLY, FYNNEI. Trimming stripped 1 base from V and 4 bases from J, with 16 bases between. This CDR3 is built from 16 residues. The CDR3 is CASSEGRQAAGETQYF. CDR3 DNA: TGTGCCAGCAGTGAAGGTCGGCAGGCCGCGGGAGAGACCCAGTACTTC.

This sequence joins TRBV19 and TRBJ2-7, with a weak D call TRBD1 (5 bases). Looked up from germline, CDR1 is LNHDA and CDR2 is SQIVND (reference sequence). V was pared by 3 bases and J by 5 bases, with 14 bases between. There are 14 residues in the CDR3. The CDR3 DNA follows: TGTGCCAGTAGTATGGGCAGGCAAGGGGACGAGCAGTACTTC. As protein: CASSMGRQGDEQYF.

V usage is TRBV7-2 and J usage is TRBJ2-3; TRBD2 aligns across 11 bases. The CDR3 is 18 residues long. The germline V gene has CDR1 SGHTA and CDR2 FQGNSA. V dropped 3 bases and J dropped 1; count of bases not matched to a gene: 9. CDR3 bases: TGTGCCAGCAGCTTCCTCTCGCTAGCGGGGGGACGCACAGATACGCAGTATTTT. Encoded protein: CASSFLSLAGGRTDTQYF.

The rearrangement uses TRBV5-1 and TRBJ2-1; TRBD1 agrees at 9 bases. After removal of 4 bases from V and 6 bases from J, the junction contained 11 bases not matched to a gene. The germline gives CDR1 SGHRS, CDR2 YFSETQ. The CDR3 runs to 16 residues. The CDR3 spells CASSITPGQGLNEQFF. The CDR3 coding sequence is TGCGCCAGCAGCATTACACCGGGACAGGGTCTCAATGAGCAGTTCTTC.

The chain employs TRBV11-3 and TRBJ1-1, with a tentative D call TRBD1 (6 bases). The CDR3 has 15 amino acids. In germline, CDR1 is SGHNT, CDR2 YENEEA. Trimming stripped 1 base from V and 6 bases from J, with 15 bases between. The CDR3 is CASSLVSQGRSEAFF. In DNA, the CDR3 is TGTGCCAGCAGCTTAGTTTCCCAGGGGCGTTCTGAAGCTTTCTTT.

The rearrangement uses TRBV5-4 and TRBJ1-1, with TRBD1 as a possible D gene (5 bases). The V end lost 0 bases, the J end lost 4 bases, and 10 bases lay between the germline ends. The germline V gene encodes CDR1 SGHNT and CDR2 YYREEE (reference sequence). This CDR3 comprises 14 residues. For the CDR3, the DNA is TGTGCCAGCAGCTTGGACTCGGGACTCACTGAAGCTTTCTTT. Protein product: CASSLDSGLTEAFF.

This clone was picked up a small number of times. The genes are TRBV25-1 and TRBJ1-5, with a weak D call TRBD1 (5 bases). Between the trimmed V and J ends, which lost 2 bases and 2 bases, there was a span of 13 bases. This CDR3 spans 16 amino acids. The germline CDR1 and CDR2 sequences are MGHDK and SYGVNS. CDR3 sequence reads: CASSEMVGHRNQPQHF. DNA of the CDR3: TGTGCCAGCAGTGAAATGGTAGGACACCGCAATCAGCCCCAGCATTTT.

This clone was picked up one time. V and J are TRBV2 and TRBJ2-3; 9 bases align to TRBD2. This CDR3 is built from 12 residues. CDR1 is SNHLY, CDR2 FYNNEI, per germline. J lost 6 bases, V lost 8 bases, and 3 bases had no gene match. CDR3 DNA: TGTGCCAGCCGCGGGGGGGGCGATACGCAGTATTTT. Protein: CASRGGGDTQYF.

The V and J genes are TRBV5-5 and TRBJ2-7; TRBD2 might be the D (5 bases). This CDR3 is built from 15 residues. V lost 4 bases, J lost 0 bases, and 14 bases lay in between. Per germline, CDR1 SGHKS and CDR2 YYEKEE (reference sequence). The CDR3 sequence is CASSPGVTNSYEQYF. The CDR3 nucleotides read TGTGCCAGCAGCCCCGGGGTCACTAACTCCTACGAGCAGTACTTC. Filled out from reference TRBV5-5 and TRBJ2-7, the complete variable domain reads DAGVTQSPTHLIKTRGQQVTLRCSPISGHKSVSWYQQVLGQGPQFIFQYYEKEERGRGNFPDRFSARQFPNYSSELNVNALLLGDSALYLCASSPGVTNSYEQYFGPGTRLTVT.

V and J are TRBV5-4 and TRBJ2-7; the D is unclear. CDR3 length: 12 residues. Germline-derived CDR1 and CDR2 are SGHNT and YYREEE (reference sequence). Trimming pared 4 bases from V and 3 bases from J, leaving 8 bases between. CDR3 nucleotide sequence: TGTGCCAGCAGCGATACAGACTACGAGCAGTACTTC. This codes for CASSDTDYEQYF.

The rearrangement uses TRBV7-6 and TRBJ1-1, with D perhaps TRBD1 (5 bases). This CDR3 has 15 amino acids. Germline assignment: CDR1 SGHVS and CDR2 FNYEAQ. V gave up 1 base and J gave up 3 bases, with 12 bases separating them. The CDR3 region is CASSLDTGGDTEAFF. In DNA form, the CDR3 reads TGTGCCAGCAGCTTAGATACGGGGGGAGACACTGAAGCTTTCTTT. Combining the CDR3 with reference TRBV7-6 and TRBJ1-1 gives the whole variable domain GAGVSQSPRYKVTKRGQDVALRCDPISGHVSLYWYRQALGQGPEFLTYFNYEAQQDKSGLPNDRFSAERPEGSISTLTIQRTEQRDSAMYRCASSLDTGGDTEAFFGQGTRLTVV.

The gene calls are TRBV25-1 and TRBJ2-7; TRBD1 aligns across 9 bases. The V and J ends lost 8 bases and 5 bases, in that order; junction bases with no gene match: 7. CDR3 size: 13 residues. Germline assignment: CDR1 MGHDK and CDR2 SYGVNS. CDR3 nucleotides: TGTGCCAGCTTCGGACAGGGGTCAGACGAGCAGTACTTC. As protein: CASFGQGSDEQYF.